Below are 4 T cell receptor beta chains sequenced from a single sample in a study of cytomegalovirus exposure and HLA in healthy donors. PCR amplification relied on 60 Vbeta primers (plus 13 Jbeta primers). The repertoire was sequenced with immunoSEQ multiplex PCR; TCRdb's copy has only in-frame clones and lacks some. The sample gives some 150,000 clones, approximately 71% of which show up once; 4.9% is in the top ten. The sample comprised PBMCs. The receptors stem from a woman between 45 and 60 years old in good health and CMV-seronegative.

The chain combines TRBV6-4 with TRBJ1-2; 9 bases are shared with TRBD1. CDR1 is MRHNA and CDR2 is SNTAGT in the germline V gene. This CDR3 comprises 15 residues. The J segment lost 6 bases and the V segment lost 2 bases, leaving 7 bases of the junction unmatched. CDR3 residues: CASSDGNRGLDGYTF. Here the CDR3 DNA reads TGTGCCAGCAGTGACGGTAACAGGGGGCTTGATGGCTACACCTTC.

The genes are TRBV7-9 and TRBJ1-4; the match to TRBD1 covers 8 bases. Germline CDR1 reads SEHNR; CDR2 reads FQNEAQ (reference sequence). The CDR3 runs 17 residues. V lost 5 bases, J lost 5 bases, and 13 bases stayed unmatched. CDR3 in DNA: TGTGCCAGCAGCCAACCGGATTGGACAGGGACGAATGAAAAACTGTTTTTT. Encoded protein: CASSQPDWTGTNEKLFF. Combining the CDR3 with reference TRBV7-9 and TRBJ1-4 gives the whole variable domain DTGVSQNPRHKITKRGQNVTFRCDPISEHNRLYWYRQTLGQGPEFLTYFQNEAQLEKSRLLSDRFSAERPKGSFSTLEIQRTEQGDSAMYLCASSQPDWTGTNEKLFFGSGTQLSVL.

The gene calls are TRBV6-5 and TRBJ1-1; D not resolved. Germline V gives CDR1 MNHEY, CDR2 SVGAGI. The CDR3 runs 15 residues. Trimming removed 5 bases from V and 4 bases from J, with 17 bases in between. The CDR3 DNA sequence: TGTGCCAGCAGTAGTTCTACGGGGTGGGCCACTGAAGCTTTCTTT. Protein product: CASSSSTGWATEAFF.

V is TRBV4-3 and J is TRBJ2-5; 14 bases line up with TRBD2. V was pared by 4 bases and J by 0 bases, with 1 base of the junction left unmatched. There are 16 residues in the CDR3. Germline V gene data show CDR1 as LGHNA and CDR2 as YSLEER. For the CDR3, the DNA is TGCGCCAGCAGCCCGGGACTAGCGGGGGACCAAGAGACCCAGTACTTC. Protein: CASSPGLAGDQETQYF.